These 25 T cell receptor beta chains share one sample of origin, sequenced in a study of control samples from healthy donors and cancer patients (dated by TCRdb to about 2020). Library method: the immunoSEQ multiplex PCR assay. This immuneACCESS table, as held by TCRdb, lists in-frame sequences with V and J called but not all clones. Of the missing ones, under half trace to an unresolved V gene in checked studies; the others have no known cause. In this sample the table shows around 82,000 clones, about 91% of which occur a single time. In total, the top ten clones hold 7.2% of the sample. Specimen: blood. The receptors originated from a middle-aged man in good health.

The chain couples TRBV7-9 to TRBJ2-5, with unresolved D. This CDR3 has 11 residues. Trimming pared 5 bases from V and 5 bases from J, leaving 6 bases between. CDR1 SEHNR and CDR2 FQNEAQ come from the germline V gene (reference sequence). This chain's CDR3 is CASSPLETQYF. The CDR3 DNA reads as TGTGCCAGCAGCCCTTTGGAGACCCAGTACTTC.

The genes are TRBV11-2 and TRBJ2-4; the D call may be TRBD1 or TRBD2 (5 bases each). Germline V gene lookup returns CDR1 SGHAT and CDR2 FQNNGV. This CDR3 has 13 amino acids. The V gene lost 8 bases and the J gene lost 6 bases, with 14 bases spanning the gap. The CDR3 spells CASGSGTGNIQYF. The CDR3 DNA follows: TGTGCCAGCGGGTCCGGGACGGGAAACATTCAGTACTTC.

The V gene is TRBV27, the J gene TRBJ2-1; 7 bases fit TRBD1. Germline values: CDR1 MNHEY, CDR2 SMNVEV (reference sequence). CDR3 length: 13 residues. The V gene end was trimmed by 3 bases and the J gene end by 10 bases; junction bases not matched to a gene: 6. This CDR3 reads CASSLRGLEEQFF. The CDR3 DNA is TGTGCCAGCAGTTTGAGGGGGCTCGAGGAGCAGTTCTTC.

J is TRBJ2-1 and V is TRBV12-3 or TRBV12-4, with D perhaps matching TRBD2 (7 bases). The CDR3 sequence is 13 residues long. Trimming left V 6 bases short and J 6 bases short, with 12 bases between. Here the CDR3 reads CASSVAGANEQFF. In DNA, the CDR3 is TGTGCCAGCAGCGTTGCGGGGGCCAATGAGCAGTTCTTC.

This clone has only one observation. The genes are TRBV6-5 and TRBJ1-6; no reliable D call. The germline CDR1 and CDR2 sequences are MNHEY and SVGAGI. This CDR3 has 15 amino acids. The ends were cut back, 0 bases at V and 3 bases at J, with 6 bases in the middle. The CDR3 region is CASSYSWGYNSPLHF. In DNA, the CDR3 is TGTGCCAGCAGTTACTCGTGGGGCTATAATTCACCCCTCCACTTT.

The genes are TRBV6-2 or TRBV6-3 and TRBJ2-1; tentative D call: TRBD1 (7 bases). In germline, CDR1 is MNHEY, CDR2 SVGEGT. The CDR3 is 17 residues long. Trimming pared 2 bases from V and 6 bases from J, leaving 20 bases between. The CDR3 protein is CASSYPRENRTGNEQFF. CDR3 sequence (DNA): TGTGCCAGCAGTTACCCCCGGGAGAACAGGACAGGCAATGAGCAGTTCTTC.

The rearrangement uses TRBV6-4 and TRBJ2-3; 8 bases are shared with TRBD1. The CDR3 length is 14 residues. The trim removed 5 bases at V and 3 bases at J, leaving 4 bases unmatched. CDR1 MRHNA and CDR2 SNTAGT come from the germline V gene. Written as DNA, the CDR3 is TGTGCCAGCAGTTCCTGGACAGGGACAGATACGCAGTATTTT. It encodes CASSSWTGTDTQYF.

The chain recombines TRBV12-3 or TRBV12-4 with TRBJ1-5; D is undetermined. V lost 4 bases and J lost 1, with 5 bases in between. The CDR3 runs 13 residues. The CDR3: CASSYKSNQPQHF. In DNA form, the CDR3 reads TGTGCCAGCAGTTATAAGAGCAATCAGCCCCAGCATTTT.

The chain carries TRBV7-9 and TRBJ1-5, with 7 bases that match TRBD1. Trimming cost V 2 bases and J 4 bases; bases outside gene matches: 5. The CDR3 runs to 15 residues. CDR1 and CDR2 (germline): SEHNR, FQNEAQ (reference sequence). The CDR3 DNA reads TGTGCCAGCAGCTTATCTCAGGGGGTGAATCAGCCCCAGCATTTT. Residues: CASSLSQGVNQPQHF.

V gene TRBV5-1 combines with J gene TRBJ2-3; 8 positions agree with TRBD1. The CDR3 totals 17 residues. J lost 4 bases, V lost 0 bases, and 10 bases had no gene match. Germline assignment: CDR1 SGHRS and CDR2 YFSETQ. The CDR3 loop is CASSLGIQGARADTQYF. The CDR3 coding sequence is TGCGCCAGCAGCTTGGGGATTCAGGGGGCTCGGGCAGATACGCAGTATTTT.

The sample holds one count of this clone. This chain connects TRBV4-1 to TRBJ1-1; D is unresolved. V lost 3 bases, J lost 1 base, and 9 bases lay in between. The CDR3 extends over 14 amino acids. CDR1 and CDR2 from the germline V gene are MGHRA and YSYEKL. The CDR3 coding sequence is TGCGCCAGCAGCCACCCCACGTGGAACACTGAAGCTTTCTTT. Protein product: CASSHPTWNTEAFF.

The chain uses TRBV9 and TRBJ2-3, with unresolved D. Trimming took 2 bases from V and 4 from J, leaving 11 bases between them. The CDR3 covers 14 residues. CDR1 is SGDLS and CDR2 is YYNGEE in the germline V gene. The CDR3 DNA is TGTGCCAGCAGCGTTCTTCTTAACGCAGATACGCAGTATTTT. It translates to CASSVLLNADTQYF. Variable domain in full (rest from reference TRBV9 and TRBJ2-3): DSGVTQTPKHLITATGQRVTLRCSPRSGDLSVYWYQQSLDQGLQFLIQYYNGEERAKGNILERFSAQQFPDLHSELNLSSLELGDSALYFCASSVLLNADTQYFGPGTRLTVL.

The genes are TRBV28 and TRBJ2-3; unclear D gene. The germline V gene has CDR1 MDHEN and CDR2 SYDVKM. This CDR3 comprises 12 residues. V lost 7 bases and J lost 3, with 8 bases in between. CDR3: CASNGVTDTQYF. Written as DNA, the CDR3 is TGTGCCAGCAATGGGGTAACAGATACGCAGTATTTT.

The V and J genes are TRBV7-9 and TRBJ2-2, with D hard to call. Germline CDR1 reads SEHNR; CDR2 reads FQNEAQ (reference sequence). CDR3 size: 15 residues. The germline V and J ends were trimmed by 5 bases and 5 bases, with 15 bases remaining between them. The CDR3 DNA follows: TGTGCCAGCAGCGCCGATGGGGTTGGTACCGGGGAGCTGTTTTTT. Translating gives CASSADGVGTGELFF.

This rearrangement joins TRBV24-1 to TRBJ2-3; 10 bases fit TRBD2. Germline CDR1 KGHDR, CDR2 SFDVKD. CDR3 length: 15 amino acids. V shed 6 bases, J shed 2 bases, and the junction held 4 bases outside the gene matches. The CDR3 region has the DNA TGTGCCACCAGTACTAGCGGGGAACTCACAGATACGCAGTATTTT. Its protein product is CATSTSGELTDTQYF.

This clone appeared once. The chain links TRBV4-1 to TRBJ2-3, with D possibly being TRBD2 (6 bases). Trimming took 0 bases from V and 7 from J, leaving 8 bases between them. The CDR3 totals 13 residues. Germline CDR1 reads MGHRA; CDR2 reads YSYEKL. The CDR3 DNA is TGCGCCAGCAGCCAAGACGCGGGAAATACGCAGTATTTT. This sequence encodes CASSQDAGNTQYF.

This chain connects TRBV30 to TRBJ1-3; D uncertain. The ends were cut back, 1 base at V and 0 bases at J, with 13 bases in the middle. The CDR3 has 16 residues. Germline CDR1 reads GTSNPN; CDR2 reads SVGIG (reference sequence). CDR3 bases: TGTGCCTGGAGTGGCCGGGTTCCCAACTCTGGAAACACCATATATTTT. It specifies CAWSGRVPNSGNTIYF.

The sample holds one count of this clone. The genes are TRBV9 and TRBJ1-4; weak D call: TRBD1 (5 bases). Per germline, CDR1 SGDLS and CDR2 YYNGEE. The CDR3 sequence is 15 residues long. Between the trimmed V and J ends, which lost 4 bases and 8 bases, there was a span of 18 bases. For the CDR3, the DNA is TGTGCCAGCAGCCCCCGTTGGGACTCGGGCGAAAAACTGTTTTTT. This translates into CASSPRWDSGEKLFF. Drawing the rest from reference TRBV9 and TRBJ1-4, the complete variable domain is DSGVTQTPKHLITATGQRVTLRCSPRSGDLSVYWYQQSLDQGLQFLIQYYNGEERAKGNILERFSAQQFPDLHSELNLSSLELGDSALYFCASSPRWDSGEKLFFGSGTQLSVL.

This chain links TRBV6-5 with TRBJ1-3; D uncertain. Germline V gene lookup returns CDR1 MNHEY and CDR2 SVGAGI. CDR3 length: 12 residues. V was clipped by 11 bases and J by 4 bases, with 12 bases between them. The CDR3, as DNA: TGTGCCTCCCTGAGCGCCGGAAACACCATATATTTT. It is translated as CASLSAGNTIYF.

The chain links TRBV6-4 to TRBJ2-1; D is undetermined. Germline V gene lookup returns CDR1 MRHNA and CDR2 SNTAGT. CDR3 size: 15 residues. V gave up 0 bases and J gave up 7 bases, with 13 bases separating them. CDR3 nucleotides: TGTGCCAGCAGTGACTCCCAACTCGACGGGAATGAGCAGTTCTTC. It translates to CASSDSQLDGNEQFF.

The V call is TRBV9, the J call TRBJ2-2; the D gene could be TRBD1 or TRBD2 (6 bases each). V was trimmed by 3 bases and J by 4 bases, leaving 13 bases between them. Germline CDR1 is SGDLS and CDR2 is YYNGEE. The CDR3 length is 15 residues. The CDR3 loop is CASSGGALPTGELFF. For the CDR3, the DNA is TGTGCCAGCAGCGGGGGGGCTTTACCCACCGGGGAGCTGTTTTTT.

The chain carries TRBV18 and TRBJ1-1; D possibly corresponds to TRBD1 (6 bases). Trimming cost V 2 bases and J 4 bases, with 14 bases left between them. Germline V gene data show CDR1 as KGHSH and CDR2 as LQKENI. The CDR3 is made up of 15 amino acids. The CDR3 coding sequence is TGTGCCAGCTCACCAAACCAATTACAGGGCACTGAAGCTTTCTTT. Its protein is CASSPNQLQGTEAFF.

The chain links TRBV6-6 to TRBJ1-2; 7 nucleotides match TRBD1. The CDR3 consists of 14 residues. CDR1 and CDR2 from the germline V gene are MNHNY and SVGAGI (reference sequence). J lost 3 bases, V lost 0 bases, and 1 base had no gene match. CDR3 sequence: CASSYSGQDYGYTF. In nucleotides, the CDR3 is TGTGCCAGCAGTTACTCCGGACAGGACTATGGCTACACCTTC.

The chain carries TRBV6-6 and TRBJ2-3, with a weak D call TRBD1 (6 bases). This CDR3 contains 16 residues. Trimming took off 7 bases at V and 2 bases at J, with 19 bases between the two ends. Germline loops: CDR1 MNHNY, CDR2 SVGAGI (reference sequence). The CDR3 nucleotides are TGTGCCAGCACCTTTCTAGGGGGACCACACACAGATACGCAGTATTTT. It is translated as CASTFLGGPHTDTQYF.

This clone was seen just once. Additional DNA sequences in this sample encode the identical CDR3. The chain recombines TRBV11-2 with TRBJ1-6, with 7 bases fitting TRBD1. V dropped 1 base and J dropped 7; count of bases not matched to a gene: 10. Germline values: CDR1 SGHAT, CDR2 FQNNGV. This CDR3 has 17 residues. Here the CDR3 reads CASSLARQGGRNSPLHF. The CDR3 DNA follows: TGTGCCAGCAGCTTAGCGAGACAGGGAGGAAGGAATTCACCCCTCCACTTT.